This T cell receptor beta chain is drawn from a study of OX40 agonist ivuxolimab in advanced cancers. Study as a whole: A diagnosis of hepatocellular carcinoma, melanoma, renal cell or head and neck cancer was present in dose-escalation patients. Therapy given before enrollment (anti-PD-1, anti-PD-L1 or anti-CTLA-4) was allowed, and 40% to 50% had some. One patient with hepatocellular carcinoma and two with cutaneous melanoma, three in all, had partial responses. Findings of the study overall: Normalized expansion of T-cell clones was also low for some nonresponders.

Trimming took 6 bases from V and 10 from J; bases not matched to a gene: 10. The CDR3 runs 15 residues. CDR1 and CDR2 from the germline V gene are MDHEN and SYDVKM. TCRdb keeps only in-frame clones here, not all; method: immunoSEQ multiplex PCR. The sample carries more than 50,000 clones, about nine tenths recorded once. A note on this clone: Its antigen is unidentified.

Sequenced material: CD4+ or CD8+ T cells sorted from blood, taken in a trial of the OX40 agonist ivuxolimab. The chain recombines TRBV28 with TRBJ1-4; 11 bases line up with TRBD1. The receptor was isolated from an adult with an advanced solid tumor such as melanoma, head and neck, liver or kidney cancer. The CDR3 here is CASSSSDRGRGKLFF. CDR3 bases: TGTGCCAGCAGCTCCTCGGACAGGGGGCGCGGAAAACTGTTTTTT.